This T cell receptor (beta chain) was identified in a study of T cell repertoires in cytomegalovirus infection. Study summary: Carrying CMV and the relevant HLA type showed in public TCR beta signatures.

Study-wide results and caveats: It was HLA-C-restricted CMV-specific TCR beta clonotypes that dominated the response ex vivo. People with CMV and the relevant HLA were identified by cumulative public TCR beta family frequency.

Germline CDR1 reads SQVTM; CDR2 reads ANQGSEA. The CDR3 length is 13 residues. With 4 bases clipped from V and 6 bases from J, the junction kept 5 bases outside the gene matches. TCRdb called the reads again in MiXCR, with one record for every CDR3 protein. This repertoire shows about 230,000 distinct CDR3 sequences, roughly 22% found once; its top ten account for over 15%. This clonotype was seen more than once but under ten times. No antigen is known for it. The V call is TRBV29-1, the J call TRBJ2-2; TRBD2 aligns across 7 bases. Sequencing was carried out using CD8+ T cells from PBMCs. This clonotype originated in a human donor in good health (CMV status not recorded). Some clones in this sample may be carry-over from other donors' samples. The CDR3 DNA sequence: TGCAGCGTTGGTGCGGGGGTCGCCGGGGAGCTGTTTTTT. Translating gives CSVGAGVAGELFF.